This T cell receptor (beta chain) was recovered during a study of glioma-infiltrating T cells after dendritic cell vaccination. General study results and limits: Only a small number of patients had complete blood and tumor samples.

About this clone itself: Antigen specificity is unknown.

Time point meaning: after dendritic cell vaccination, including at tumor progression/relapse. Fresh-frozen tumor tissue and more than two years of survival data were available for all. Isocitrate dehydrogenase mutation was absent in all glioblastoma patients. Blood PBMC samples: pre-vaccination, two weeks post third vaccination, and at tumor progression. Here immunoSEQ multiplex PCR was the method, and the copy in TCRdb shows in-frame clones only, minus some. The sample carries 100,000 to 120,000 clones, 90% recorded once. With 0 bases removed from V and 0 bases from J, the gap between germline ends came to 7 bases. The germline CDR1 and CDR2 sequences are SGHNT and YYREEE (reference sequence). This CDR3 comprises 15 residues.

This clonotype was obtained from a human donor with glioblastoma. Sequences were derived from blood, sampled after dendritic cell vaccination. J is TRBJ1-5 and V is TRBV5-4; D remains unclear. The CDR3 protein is CASSLAGNSNQPQHF. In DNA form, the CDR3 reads TGTGCCAGCAGCTTGGCGGGGAATAGCAATCAGCCCCAGCATTTT.